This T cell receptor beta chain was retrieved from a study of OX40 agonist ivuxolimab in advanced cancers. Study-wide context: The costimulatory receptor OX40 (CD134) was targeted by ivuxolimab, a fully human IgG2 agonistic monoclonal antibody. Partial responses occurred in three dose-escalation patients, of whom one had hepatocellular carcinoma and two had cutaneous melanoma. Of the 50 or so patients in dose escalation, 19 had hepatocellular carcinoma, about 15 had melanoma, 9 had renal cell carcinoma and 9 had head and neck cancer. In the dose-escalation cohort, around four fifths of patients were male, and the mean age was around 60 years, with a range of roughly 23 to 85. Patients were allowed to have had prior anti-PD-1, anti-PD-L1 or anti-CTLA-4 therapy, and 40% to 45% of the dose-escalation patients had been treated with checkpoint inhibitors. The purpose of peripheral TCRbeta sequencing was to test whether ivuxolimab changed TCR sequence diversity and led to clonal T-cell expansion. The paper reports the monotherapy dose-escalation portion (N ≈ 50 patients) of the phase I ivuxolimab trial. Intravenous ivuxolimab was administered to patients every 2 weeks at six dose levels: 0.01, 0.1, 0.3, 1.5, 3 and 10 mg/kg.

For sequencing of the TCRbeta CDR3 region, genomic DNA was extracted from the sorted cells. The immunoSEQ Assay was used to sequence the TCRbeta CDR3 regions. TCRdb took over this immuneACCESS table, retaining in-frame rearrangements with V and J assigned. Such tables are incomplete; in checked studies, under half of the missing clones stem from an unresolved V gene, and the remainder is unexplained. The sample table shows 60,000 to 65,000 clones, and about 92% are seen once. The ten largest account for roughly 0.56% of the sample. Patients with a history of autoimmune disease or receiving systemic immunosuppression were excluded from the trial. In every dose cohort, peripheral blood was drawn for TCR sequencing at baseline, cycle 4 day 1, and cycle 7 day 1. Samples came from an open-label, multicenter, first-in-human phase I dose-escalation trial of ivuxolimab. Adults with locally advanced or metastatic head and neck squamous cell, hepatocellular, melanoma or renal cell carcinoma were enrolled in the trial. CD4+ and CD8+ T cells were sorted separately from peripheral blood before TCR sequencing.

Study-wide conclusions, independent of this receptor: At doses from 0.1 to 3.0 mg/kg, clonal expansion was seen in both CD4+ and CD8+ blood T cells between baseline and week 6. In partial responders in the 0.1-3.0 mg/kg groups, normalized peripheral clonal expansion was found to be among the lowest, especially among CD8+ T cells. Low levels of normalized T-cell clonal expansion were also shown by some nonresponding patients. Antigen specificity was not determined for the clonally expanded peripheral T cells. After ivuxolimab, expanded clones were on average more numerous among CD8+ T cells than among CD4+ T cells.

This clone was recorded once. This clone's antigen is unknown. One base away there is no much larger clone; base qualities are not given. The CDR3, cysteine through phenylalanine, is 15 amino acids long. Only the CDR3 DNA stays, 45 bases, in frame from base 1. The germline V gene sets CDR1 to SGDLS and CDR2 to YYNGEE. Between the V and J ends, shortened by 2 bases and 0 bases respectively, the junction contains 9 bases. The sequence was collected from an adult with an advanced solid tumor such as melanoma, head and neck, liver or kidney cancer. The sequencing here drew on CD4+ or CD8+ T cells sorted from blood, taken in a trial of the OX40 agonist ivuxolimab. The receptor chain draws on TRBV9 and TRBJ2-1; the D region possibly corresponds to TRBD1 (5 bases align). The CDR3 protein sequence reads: CASSVSDSSYNEQFF. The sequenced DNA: TGTGCCAGCAGCGTCTCCGACAGCTCCTACAATGAGCAGTTCTTC. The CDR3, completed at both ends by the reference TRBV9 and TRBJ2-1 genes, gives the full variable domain DSGVTQTPKHLITATGQRVTLRCSPRSGDLSVYWYQQSLDQGLQFLIQYYNGEERAKGNILERFSAQQFPDLHSELNLSSLELGDSALYFCASSVSDSSYNEQFFGPGTRLTVL.